Below, 20 T cell receptor beta chains from the same sample are listed, as sequenced in a study of shared clonotypes between healthy human individuals. Produced via immunoSEQ multiplex PCR; TCRdb's table is partial and in-frame only. The sample lists 2 million to 2.5 million clones, 85% to 95% occurring once. Sequencing input: naive CD4+ T cells from PBMCs. The subset: CD45RA+ positively selected. These receptors all come from a man aged 18-30 years in good health. Some clones in this sample may be carry-over from other donors' samples.

The J gene is TRBJ2-6, the V gene TRBV7-9, with D possibly TRBD1 on 6 matching bases. Germline V CDR1 and CDR2: SEHNR, FQNEAQ (reference sequence). V was cut by 8 bases and J by 4 bases, with 18 bases left in between. The length of the CDR3 is 16 residues. The CDR3 loop reads CASPPRQEAGANVLTF. The CDR3 DNA reads TGTGCCAGCCCACCGCGACAGGAGGCAGGGGCCAACGTCCTGACTTTC.

The chain recombines TRBV28 with TRBJ2-7; 8 bases align to TRBD2. Germline trimming cut 11 bases from V and 2 bases from J; bases unmatched to any gene: 5. Germline CDR1 MDHEN, CDR2 SYDVKM. The CDR3 extends over 12 amino acids. CDR3: CASGGLPYEQYF. DNA for the CDR3: TGTGCCTCGGGAGGGTTGCCCTACGAGCAGTACTTC.

This chain joins TRBV5-4 and TRBJ2-5; 11 bases align to TRBD2. The V segment lost 4 bases and the J segment 4 bases; nucleotides outside the gene matches: 3. The CDR3 loop spans 14 amino acids. The germline V gene encodes CDR1 SGHNT and CDR2 YYREEE (reference sequence). CDR3 sequence reads: CASSQGTSGETQYF. DNA of the CDR3: TGTGCCAGCAGCCAAGGGACTAGCGGAGAGACCCAGTACTTC.

CDR3 nucleotides: TGTGCCACCAGCAGAGAGGTCGGTAGCGGGAGGGGAGGAAATGAGCAGTTCTTC. This translates into CATSREVGSGRGGNEQFF. The V and J genes are TRBV15 and TRBJ2-1, with TRBD2 matching 11 bases. The V gene's germline CDR1 is LNHNV and CDR2 YYDKDF (reference sequence). Trimming cost V 0 bases and J 7 bases; bases outside gene matches: 11. This CDR3 contains 18 residues.

J is TRBJ2-5 and V is TRBV6-5, with 12 nucleotides matching TRBD1. The CDR3 spans 15 residues. V lost 5 bases and J lost 5; bases outside the gene matches: 6. Germline V CDR1 and CDR2: MNHEY, SVGAGI. CDR3 in amino acids: CASSPGTGGPETQYF. CDR3 DNA: TGTGCCAGCAGTCCCGGGACAGGGGGCCCGGAGACCCAGTACTTC.

This chain uses TRBV28 with TRBJ1-3; D perhaps matches TRBD1 (5 bases). The germline V and J ends were trimmed by 6 bases and 4 bases, with 13 bases remaining between them. The V gene's germline CDR1 is MDHEN and CDR2 SYDVKM. The length of the CDR3 is 14 residues. The CDR3 DNA follows: TGTGCCAGCAGGGGACCGGCCGGAGGAAACACCATATATTTT. It codes for CASRGPAGGNTIYF. The whole variable domain, filled in from reference TRBV28 and TRBJ1-3, reads DVKVTQSSRYLVKRTGEKVFLECVQDMDHENMFWYRQDPGLGLRLIYFSYDVKMKEKGDIPEGYSVSREKKERFSLILESASTNQTSMYLCASRGPAGGNTIYFGEGSWLTVV.

The genes are TRBV6-6 and TRBJ2-7; D might be TRBD1 (6 bases). Germline V lookup: CDR1 MNHNY, CDR2 SVGAGI (reference sequence). Trimming stripped 5 bases from V and 0 bases from J, with 14 bases between. The CDR3 runs to 15 residues. The CDR3 loop reads CASSQGHFSSYEQYF. The CDR3 DNA sequence: TGTGCCAGCAGTCAGGGACACTTCAGCTCCTACGAGCAGTACTTC.

This clone has just one count. The chain combines TRBV2 with TRBJ2-7; the D call may be TRBD1 or TRBD2 (5 bases each). Looked up from germline, CDR1 is SNHLY and CDR2 is FYNNEI. Trimming stripped 3 bases from V and 3 bases from J, with 15 bases between. The CDR3 has 15 amino acids. CDR3 amino acids: CASSDRGVSFYEQYF. The CDR3 DNA sequence: TGTGCCAGCAGTGATCGAGGGGTTAGCTTCTACGAGCAGTACTTC.

The J gene is TRBJ2-5, the V gene TRBV6-6, with D perhaps TRBD1 or TRBD2 (5 bases each). Deletions cut 6 bases from V and 5 bases from J, with 13 bases between. This CDR3 has 13 residues. The germline V gene encodes CDR1 MNHNY and CDR2 SVGAGI (reference sequence). The CDR3 is CASSRLRDETQYF. The CDR3 DNA sequence: TGTGCCAGCAGCCGTCTCAGGGACGAGACCCAGTACTTC.

The chain recombines TRBV2 with TRBJ2-7; 8 positions agree with TRBD2. V trimming: 1 base; J trimming: 1 base; junction bases outside the gene matches: 3. This CDR3 has 15 residues. CDR1 and CDR2 from the germline V gene are SNHLY and FYNNEI. The CDR3 DNA sequence: TGTGCCAGCAGTGAAGGAGTAGCGGGATCCTACGAGCAGTACTTC. It is translated as CASSEGVAGSYEQYF.

The V call is TRBV7-9, the J call TRBJ2-5; D remains unclear. V lost 3 bases and J lost 2, with 16 bases in between. The length of the CDR3 is 16 residues. Germline assignment: CDR1 SEHNR and CDR2 FQNEAQ (reference sequence). Here the CDR3 reads CASSFFGVTLQETQYF. The CDR3 DNA is TGTGCCAGCAGCTTTTTCGGAGTGACCTTACAAGAGACCCAGTACTTC. Combining the CDR3 with reference TRBV7-9 and TRBJ2-5 gives the whole variable domain DTGVSQNPRHKITKRGQNVTFRCDPISEHNRLYWYRQTLGQGPEFLTYFQNEAQLEKSRLLSDRFSAERPKGSFSTLEIQRTEQGDSAMYLCASSFFGVTLQETQYFGPGTRLLVL.

This sequence joins TRBV5-1 and TRBJ1-1; weak D call: TRBD1 (6 bases). Germline V lookup: CDR1 SGHRS, CDR2 YFSETQ. V gave up 2 bases and J gave up 8 bases, with 19 bases separating them. The CDR3 length is 15 residues. DNA of the CDR3: TGCGCCAGCAGCTTATTGGGTACTAGACAGGCCGAAGCTTTCTTT. Translation: CASSLLGTRQAEAFF.

The chain joins TRBV5-1 to TRBJ2-2, with a possible D match to TRBD1 (6 bases). Germline CDR1 is SGHRS and CDR2 is YFSETQ. The CDR3 extends over 14 amino acids. The CDR3 DNA reads TGCGCTACAGGGCCAGGAACGAACACCGGGGAGCTGTTTTTT. It translates to CATGPGTNTGELFF. The full variable domain, with the rest looked up from reference TRBV5-1 and TRBJ2-2, is KAGVTQTPRYLIKTRGQQVTLSCSPISGHRSVSWYQQTPGQGLQFLFEYFSETQRNKGNFPGRFSGRQFSNSRSEMNVSTLELGDSALYLCATGPGTNTGELFFGEGSRLTVL.

V usage is TRBV28 and J usage is TRBJ2-7; 9 nucleotides agree with TRBD1. V dropped 4 bases and J dropped 5; count of bases not matched to a gene: 6. Germline assignment: CDR1 MDHEN and CDR2 SYDVKM. The CDR3 covers 14 residues. The CDR3, as DNA: TGTGCCAGCAGTTCCCGGGACAGGGCCCACGAGCAGTACTTC. Residues: CASSSRDRAHEQYF.

The chain joins TRBV28 to TRBJ2-4; 8 positions agree with TRBD1. This CDR3 spans 13 amino acids. Unmatched junction bases numbered 10, after V lost 6 bases and J lost 12 bases. From germline, CDR1 is MDHEN and CDR2 SYDVKM. In DNA, the CDR3 is TGTGCCAGCAGGGACGGACAGGGTCGCAATCAGTACTTC. Translation: CASRDGQGRNQYF.

The chain has TRBV14 and TRBJ1-1; D might be TRBD1 (5 bases). Trimming stripped 4 bases from V and 0 bases from J, with 18 bases between. This CDR3 region has 17 residues. Germline values: CDR1 SGHDN, CDR2 FVKESK. The CDR3 DNA follows: TGTGCCAGCAGCCCCCGTGGGCCGGGGGGGGTGAACACTGAAGCTTTCTTT. Translated: CASSPRGPGGVNTEAFF.

J is TRBJ2-7 and V is TRBV6-6; 7 nucleotides match TRBD1. Germline values: CDR1 MNHNY, CDR2 SVGAGI (reference sequence). The CDR3 sequence is 13 residues long. J gave up 0 bases and V 7 bases, and 3 bases lay outside the gene matches. The CDR3 loop is CASIAGGSYEQYF. The CDR3 DNA sequence: TGTGCCAGCATCGCAGGGGGCTCCTACGAGCAGTACTTC.

The chain links TRBV30 to TRBJ2-7, with D perhaps TRBD2 (5 bases). Germline V CDR1 and CDR2: GTSNPN, SVGIG (reference sequence). V was trimmed by 3 bases and J by 5 bases, leaving 17 bases between them. CDR3 length: 14 residues. CDR3 nucleotide sequence: TGTGCCTGGAGCGAACTAGTTGCTAGGAACGAGCAGTACTTC. Protein product: CAWSELVARNEQYF.

The chain has TRBV7-9 and TRBJ2-3; tentatively, D is TRBD2 (5 bases). V lost 0 bases to trimming and J lost 0 bases, with 16 bases between them. Germline V CDR1 and CDR2: SEHNR, FQNEAQ (reference sequence). The CDR3 contains 18 residues. The CDR3 spells CASSLANTPAESTDTQYF. DNA of the CDR3: TGTGCCAGCAGCTTAGCGAATACTCCAGCGGAGAGCACAGATACGCAGTATTTT. The full variable domain, its missing parts supplied by reference TRBV7-9 and TRBJ2-3, is DTGVSQNPRHKITKRGQNVTFRCDPISEHNRLYWYRQTLGQGPEFLTYFQNEAQLEKSRLLSDRFSAERPKGSFSTLEIQRTEQGDSAMYLCASSLANTPAESTDTQYFGPGTRLTVL.

The V call is TRBV2, the J call TRBJ1-1; no clear D. Germline CDR1 and CDR2: SNHLY and FYNNEI. The CDR3 is 12 residues long. The V gene lost 7 bases and the J gene lost 5 bases, with 11 bases spanning the gap. The CDR3 bases are TGTGCCAGCACAACCTCCGGGACTGAAGCTTTCTTT. It codes for CASTTSGTEAFF.